Following are 2 T cell receptor beta chains from one sample sequenced in a study of shared clonotypes between healthy human individuals. Clones were sequenced by immunoSEQ multiplex PCR, and TCRdb holds only the in-frame ones, with some missing. The table records over a million clones, 98% of them present only once. The specimen sequenced was naive CD4+ T cells sorted from blood. The subset here: CD45RA+ positively selected. The receptor set was obtained from a man aged 25 to 40 in good health.

The chain recombines TRBV28 with TRBJ2-7, with D possibly being TRBD1 (5 bases). This CDR3 region has 15 residues. Germline loops: CDR1 MDHEN, CDR2 SYDVKM. The V gene lost 4 bases and the J gene lost 4 bases, with 17 bases spanning the gap. The CDR3 DNA sequence: TGTGCCAGCAGTTGGGCAAGGACAAGTCCTTACGAGCAGTACTTC. This translates into CASSWARTSPYEQYF.

The chain carries TRBV19 and TRBJ1-3; possibly TRBD1 for D (6 bases). V was clipped by 7 bases and J by 2 bases, with 12 bases between them. This CDR3 is 14 amino acids long. CDR1 is LNHDA and CDR2 is SQIVND in the germline V gene (reference sequence). The CDR3 DNA is TGTGCCAGTACCCAAAGGGGGGCTGGAAACACCATATATTTT. Translated: CASTQRGAGNTIYF.